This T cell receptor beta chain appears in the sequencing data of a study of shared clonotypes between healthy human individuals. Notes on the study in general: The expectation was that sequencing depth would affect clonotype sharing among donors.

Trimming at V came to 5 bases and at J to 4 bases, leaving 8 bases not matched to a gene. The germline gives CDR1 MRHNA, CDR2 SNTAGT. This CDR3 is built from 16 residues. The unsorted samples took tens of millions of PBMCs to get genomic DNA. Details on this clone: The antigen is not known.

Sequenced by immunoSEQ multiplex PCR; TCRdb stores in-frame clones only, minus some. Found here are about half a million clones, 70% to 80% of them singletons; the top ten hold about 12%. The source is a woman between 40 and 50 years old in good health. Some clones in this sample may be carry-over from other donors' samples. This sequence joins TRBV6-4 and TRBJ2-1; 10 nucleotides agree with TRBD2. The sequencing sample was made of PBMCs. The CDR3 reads CASSPITSGDYNEQFF. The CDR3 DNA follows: TGTGCCAGCAGTCCTATCACTAGCGGGGATTACAATGAGCAGTTCTTC.